These 26 T cell receptor beta chains were sequenced from one sample in a study of somatic mutations in cytotoxic T cells in rheumatoid arthritis. Libraries were prepared by immunoSEQ multiplex PCR; TCRdb keeps only in-frame clonotypes and omits some of them. This sample has a few thousand clones; over 70% occur once, and the top ten carry roughly two fifths. The specimen sequenced was CD8+ T cells sorted from blood. The receptors derive from a man between 65 and 85 years old with rheumatoid arthritis.

The chain joins TRBV21-1 to TRBJ1-5. TRBV21-1 is recorded as a pseudogene. The length of the CDR3 is 14 residues. CDR3 amino acids: CASSNLRVNQPQHF. CDR3 nucleotides: TGTGCCAGCAGCAATCTCCGGGTTAATCAGCCCCAGCATTTT.

This chain links TRBV4-2 with TRBJ2-3, with 9 bases matching TRBD1. The CDR3 contains 15 residues. The J segment lost 2 bases and the V segment lost 8 bases, leaving 8 bases of the junction unmatched. Germline lookup yields CDR1 LGHNA and CDR2 YNFKEQ. Here the CDR3 DNA reads TGTGCCAGCGGAGGACAGGGGACTTTCACAGATACGCAGTATTTT. Its translation is CASGGQGTFTDTQYF.

The chain is built from TRBV7-9 and TRBJ1-2; no clear D gene. This CDR3 has 12 amino acids. V lost 5 bases, J lost 8 bases, and 12 bases lay in between. The germline V gene has CDR1 SEHNR and CDR2 FQNEAQ (reference sequence). The CDR3 DNA reads TGTGCCAGCAGCCCCCGCGAGCGAGGCTACACCTTC. This sequence encodes CASSPRERGYTF.

V and J are TRBV6-5 and TRBJ2-7, with a weak D call TRBD1 (5 bases). There are 15 residues in the CDR3. CDR1 and CDR2 from the germline V gene are MNHEY and SVGAGI. Trimming took off 0 bases at V and 0 bases at J, with 9 bases between the two ends. CDR3: CASSYSLDSSYEQYF. CDR3 sequence (DNA): TGTGCCAGCAGTTACTCCTTAGACAGCTCCTACGAGCAGTACTTC.

V gene TRBV2 combines with J gene TRBJ1-2; D remains ambiguous. The CDR3 extends over 14 amino acids. Germline CDR1 reads SNHLY; CDR2 reads FYNNEI. Trimming removed 1 base at V and 3 bases at J, with 9 bases between. The CDR3 is CASSEGQTYYGYTF. In DNA, the CDR3 is TGTGCCAGCAGTGAAGGGCAGACATACTATGGCTACACCTTC.

V is TRBV19 and J is TRBJ2-1; TRBD2 matches at 10 bases. Germline CDR1 and CDR2: LNHDA and SQIVND (reference sequence). CDR3 length: 15 amino acids. The V gene end was trimmed by 5 bases and the J gene end by 0 bases; junction bases not matched to a gene: 1. In DNA form, the CDR3 reads TGTGCCAGTAGTTTAGCGGGAGGCTCCTACAATGAGCAGTTCTTC. Encoded protein: CASSLAGGSYNEQFF.

This clone was detected once. The CDR3 DNA reads TGCGCCAGCAGCCTTATTTCACAGGATACTGAAGCTTTCTTT. It codes for CASSLISQDTEAFF. The rearrangement uses TRBV4-1 and TRBJ1-1; tentative D call: TRBD1 (5 bases). Trimming cost V 4 bases and J 5 bases, with 14 bases left between them. Per germline, CDR1 MGHRA and CDR2 YSYEKL. The length of the CDR3 is 14 residues.

The chain employs TRBV27 and TRBJ1-1; D is unclear. Per germline, CDR1 MNHEY and CDR2 SMNVEV (reference sequence). The CDR3 runs 16 residues. V shed 3 bases and J shed 4 bases, with 18 bases lying between them. The CDR3 DNA reads as TGTGCCAGCAGTTTTACCGTCCCCGGGGTTAGCACTGAAGCTTTCTTT. Protein sequence: CASSFTVPGVSTEAFF.

The chain joins TRBV13 to TRBJ2-7; 8 bases line up with TRBD1. Unmatched junction bases numbered 7, after V lost 5 bases and J lost 1 base. This CDR3 region has 15 residues. The germline CDR1 and CDR2 sequences are PRHDT and FYEKMQ (reference sequence). The CDR3 reads CASSPAGGRSYEQYF. The CDR3, as DNA: TGTGCCAGCAGCCCCGCAGGGGGCAGGTCCTACGAGCAGTACTTC.

V usage is TRBV4-2 and J usage is TRBJ2-5; D remains ambiguous. The V gene lost 0 bases and the J gene lost 5 bases, with 13 bases spanning the gap. Per germline, CDR1 LGHNA and CDR2 YNFKEQ. The CDR3 spans 15 residues. The CDR3 region is CASSQDGGFRETQYF. Here the CDR3 DNA reads TGTGCCAGCAGCCAAGATGGCGGTTTTAGGGAGACCCAGTACTTC.

The chain combines TRBV30 with TRBJ2-1; the D gene is possibly TRBD2 (5 bases). CDR1 and CDR2 from the germline V gene are GTSNPN and SVGIG (reference sequence). V lost 2 bases to trimming and J lost 6 bases, with 8 bases between them. This CDR3 has 12 residues. CDR3 in amino acids: CAWSLGSNEQFF. As DNA, the CDR3 is TGTGCCTGGAGTCTGGGGAGCAATGAGCAGTTCTTC. Supplemented by reference TRBV30 and TRBJ2-1, the full variable domain reads SQTIHQWPATLVQPVGSPLSLECTVEGTSNPNLYWYRQAAGRGLQLLFYSVGIGQISSEVPQNLSASRPQDRQFILSSKKLLLSDSGFYLCAWSLGSNEQFFGPGTRLTVL.

This chain links TRBV9 with TRBJ1-1; D gene unclear. Trimming pared 0 bases from V and 10 bases from J, leaving 13 bases between. The CDR3 totals 13 residues. Germline V gives CDR1 SGDLS, CDR2 YYNGEE. CDR3 nucleotide sequence: TGTGCCAGCAGCGTAGCGGGGAACCCGCCAGCTTTCTTT. Protein sequence: CASSVAGNPPAFF.

The chain combines TRBV10-2 with TRBJ1-5, with D perhaps matching TRBD1 (6 bases). From germline, CDR1 is WSHSY and CDR2 SAAADI. V shed 1 base and J shed 2 bases, with 12 bases lying between them. CDR3 length: 16 amino acids. The DNA for the CDR3 is TGCGCCAGCAGTGAGTACCGGGACATCCGCAATCAGCCCCAGCATTTT. Translated: CASSEYRDIRNQPQHF.

The rearrangement joins TRBV2 to TRBJ2-3; 9 bases are a match to TRBD2. Trimming cost V 8 bases and J 4 bases; bases outside gene matches: 7. Germline CDR1 and CDR2: SNHLY and FYNNEI. This CDR3 comprises 14 residues. This CDR3 is CASLTGLASDTQYF. DNA of the CDR3: TGTGCCAGCCTTACGGGACTAGCTTCAGATACGCAGTATTTT.

This clone has only one observation. V usage is TRBV21-1 and J usage is TRBJ2-2; the D call TRBD1 from the table was never checked on the DNA. TRBV21-1 is a pseudogene segment. This CDR3 comprises 16 residues. CDR3 protein: CASSQNRQANTGELFF. As DNA, the CDR3 is TGTGCCAGCAGCCAAAACCGACAGGCGAACACCGGGGAGCTGTTTTTT.

The chain employs TRBV6-5 and TRBJ1-2; no reliable D call. CDR3 length: 15 residues. Trimming removed 8 bases at V and 4 bases at J, with 20 bases between. The germline gives CDR1 MNHEY, CDR2 SVGAGI. The CDR3 DNA reads TGTGCCAGCGTTTTAGAAGCCGCGTTAATCTATGGCTACACCTTC. It encodes CASVLEAALIYGYTF.

The chain joins TRBV9 to TRBJ2-1, with 11 bases fitting TRBD2. Trimming removed 4 bases from V and 8 bases from J; junction bases left unmatched: 11. Germline assignment: CDR1 SGDLS and CDR2 YYNGEE. CDR3 size: 16 residues. CDR3 protein: CASSHALAGGVHEQFF. The CDR3 DNA follows: TGTGCCAGCAGCCACGCCCTAGCGGGAGGTGTACATGAGCAGTTCTTC.

The chain is built from TRBV19 and TRBJ2-7; D is possibly TRBD1 (5 bases). The CDR3 consists of 16 residues. V dropped 4 bases and J dropped 0 bases, with 16 bases sitting between them. Germline V CDR1 and CDR2: LNHDA, SQIVND (reference sequence). The CDR3: CASSRAPGPPSYEQYF. The CDR3 nucleotides read TGTGCCAGTAGTAGGGCACCAGGGCCCCCCTCCTACGAGCAGTACTTC.

The rearrangement uses TRBV5-5 and TRBJ1-5, with D possibly TRBD1 on 5 matching bases. Germline CDR1 SGHKS, CDR2 YYEKEE (reference sequence). This CDR3 spans 16 amino acids. The V end was cut by 1 base, the J end by 4 bases, with 15 bases between. Here the CDR3 reads CASSLLPGFRNQPQHF. In DNA, the CDR3 is TGTGCCAGCAGCTTGTTACCAGGGTTTAGGAATCAGCCCCAGCATTTT. Variable domain in full (rest from reference TRBV5-5 and TRBJ1-5): DAGVTQSPTHLIKTRGQQVTLRCSPISGHKSVSWYQQVLGQGPQFIFQYYEKEERGRGNFPDRFSARQFPNYSSELNVNALLLGDSALYLCASSLLPGFRNQPQHFGDGTRLSIL.

The chain joins TRBV6-5 to TRBJ2-5, with a possible D match to TRBD2 (5 bases). The closer fit of TRBJ2-7 to the DNA end suggests the J call may be wrong. The CDR3 runs to 13 residues. The germline V gene encodes CDR1 MNHEY and CDR2 SVGAGI. The CDR3 DNA reads as TGTGCCAGCAGCCAGGACTCGACCTACGAGCAGTACTTC. Translation gives CASSQDSTYEQYF.

The CDR3 here is CASSQTLSIVGTDDNEQFF. CDR3 sequence (DNA): TGCGCCAGCAGCCAGACTTTGTCTATCGTCGGGACAGACGACAATGAGCAGTTCTTC. The chain carries TRBV5-1 and TRBJ2-1; 7 bases agree with TRBD1. The CDR3 is 19 residues long. From germline, CDR1 is SGHRS and CDR2 YFSETQ. V lost 4 bases and J lost 5; bases outside the gene matches: 21.

In this sample, this clone is medium-sized. V is TRBV6-5 and J is TRBJ2-3, with D perhaps TRBD2 (6 bases). There are 12 residues in the CDR3. Deletions cut 2 bases from V and 9 bases from J, with 9 bases between. Germline V lookup: CDR1 MNHEY, CDR2 SVGAGI. CDR3 in DNA: TGTGCCAGCAGTTACAATGCGGGGACGCAGTATTTT. It translates to CASSYNAGTQYF.

J is TRBJ2-1 and V is TRBV6-5; tentatively, D is TRBD2 (5 bases). Looked up from germline, CDR1 is MNHEY and CDR2 is SVGAGI. The CDR3 has 15 amino acids. The V end lost 0 bases, the J end lost 8 bases, and 14 bases lay between the germline ends. Here the CDR3 reads CASSYSSGSVDEQFF. As DNA, the CDR3 is TGTGCCAGCAGTTACTCAAGTGGTAGCGTAGATGAGCAGTTCTTC.

This chain joins TRBV14 and TRBJ2-3; D may be TRBD2 (6 bases). CDR3 length: 16 amino acids. V dropped 3 bases and J dropped 9 bases, with 22 bases sitting between them. Germline V CDR1 and CDR2: SGHDN, FVKESK. CDR3 region: CASSQSASENVITQYF. CDR3 in DNA: TGTGCCAGCAGCCAGAGCGCTAGCGAGAACGTTATAACGCAGTATTTT.

The chain carries TRBV2 and TRBJ2-7, with 8 bases that match TRBD2. With V trimmed by 4 bases and J by 2 bases, 7 bases remained unmatched. Germline values: CDR1 SNHLY, CDR2 FYNNEI. The CDR3 covers 15 residues. The CDR3 here is CASSGSLAEAYEQYF. The CDR3 DNA reads TGTGCCAGCAGTGGATCACTAGCGGAGGCCTACGAGCAGTACTTC.

This rearrangement joins TRBV19 to TRBJ2-3; 7 nucleotides line up with TRBD2. Looked up from germline, CDR1 is LNHDA and CDR2 is SQIVND (reference sequence). CDR3 length: 19 amino acids. The V gene end was trimmed by 3 bases and the J gene end by 6 bases; junction bases not matched to a gene: 21. CDR3 region: CASSMAPLVSGRVRDTQYF. CDR3 in DNA: TGTGCCAGTAGTATGGCGCCCCTGGTTTCGGGGAGGGTACGGGATACGCAGTATTTT.